This TCR beta chain originates from a study of blood T cell repertoires in COVID-19. Turning to the study itself: Sources were T cells, B-cell-depleted T cells, or PBMCs; the material itself was cDNA or gDNA.

The study assigned cohorts using participant-reported clinical history. Recovered status in Cohort 3 required two negative PCRs, clearance, or symptom resolution. Authors' analysis steps: Nucleated cell number was recorded as an estimate derived from reference gene primer amplification. Only in-frame clones appear in the TCRdb table, and some are missing; sequencing was by immunoSEQ multiplex PCR. That table gives V, J and clone size, and the DNA gave D and trimming. The sample comprises hundreds of thousands of clones, 80% to 90% of which are singletons, and 2% to 2.5% rests with the top ten. This receptor was taken from a woman aged 18-35 years who had recovered from COVID-19. Sequencing was done on a sample of PBMCs or T cells enriched from blood (not recorded which).

The CDR3 loop reads CASSMQGQGVGGYTF. CDR3 bases: TGTGCCAGCAGTATGCAGGGACAGGGGGTAGGTGGCTACACCTTC. The chain combines TRBV6-5 with TRBJ1-2, with TRBD1 identical over 11 bases. CDR1 is MNHEY, CDR2 SVGAGI, per germline. The J segment lost 7 bases and the V segment lost 5 bases, leaving 9 bases of the junction unmatched. The CDR3 contains 15 residues.